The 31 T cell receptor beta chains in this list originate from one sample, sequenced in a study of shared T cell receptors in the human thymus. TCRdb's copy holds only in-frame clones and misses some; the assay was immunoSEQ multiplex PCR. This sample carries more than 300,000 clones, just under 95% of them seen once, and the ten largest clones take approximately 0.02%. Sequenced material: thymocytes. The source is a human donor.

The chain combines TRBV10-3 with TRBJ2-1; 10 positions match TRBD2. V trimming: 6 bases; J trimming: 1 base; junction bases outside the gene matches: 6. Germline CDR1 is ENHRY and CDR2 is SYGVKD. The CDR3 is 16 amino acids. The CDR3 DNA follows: TGTGCCATCAGCGACGGGACTAGCGTTTCCTACAATGAGCAGTTCTTC. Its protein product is CAISDGTSVSYNEQFF.

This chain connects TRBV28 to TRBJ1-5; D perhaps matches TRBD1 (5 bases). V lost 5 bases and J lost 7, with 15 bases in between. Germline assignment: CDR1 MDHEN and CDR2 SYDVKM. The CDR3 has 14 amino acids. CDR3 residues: CASSPQGRDQPQHF. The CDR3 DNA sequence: TGTGCCAGCAGTCCCCAGGGTAGGGACCAGCCCCAGCATTTT.

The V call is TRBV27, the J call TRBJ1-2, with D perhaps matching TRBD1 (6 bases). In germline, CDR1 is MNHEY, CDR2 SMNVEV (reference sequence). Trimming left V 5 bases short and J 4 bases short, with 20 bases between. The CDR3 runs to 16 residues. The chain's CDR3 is CASSLTSGGRIYGYTF. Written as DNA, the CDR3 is TGTGCCAGCAGTCTTACGTCTGGGGGCCGGATCTATGGCTACACCTTC.

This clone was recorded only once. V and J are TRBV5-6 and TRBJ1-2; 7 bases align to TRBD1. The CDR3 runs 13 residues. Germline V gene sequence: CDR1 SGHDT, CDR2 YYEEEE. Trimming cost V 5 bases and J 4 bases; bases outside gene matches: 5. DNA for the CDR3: TGTGCCAGCAGGATAGACAGGGCCTATGGCTACACCTTC. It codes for CASRIDRAYGYTF.

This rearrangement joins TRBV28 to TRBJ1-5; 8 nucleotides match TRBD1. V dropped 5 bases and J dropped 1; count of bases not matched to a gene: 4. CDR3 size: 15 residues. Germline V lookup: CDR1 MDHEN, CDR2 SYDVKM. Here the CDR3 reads CASSQQGGSNQPQHF. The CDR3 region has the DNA TGTGCCAGCAGTCAACAGGGGGGCAGCAATCAGCCCCAGCATTTT.

CDR3 DNA sequence: TGTGCCTGGTCATTGGGGAATACGCAGTATTTT. It codes for CAWSLGNTQYF. V gene TRBV30 combines with J gene TRBJ2-3, with D unresolved. The CDR3 sequence is 11 residues long. V was shortened by 5 bases and J by 7 bases, with 10 bases between the two germline ends. The germline V gene encodes CDR1 GTSNPN and CDR2 SVGIG (reference sequence).

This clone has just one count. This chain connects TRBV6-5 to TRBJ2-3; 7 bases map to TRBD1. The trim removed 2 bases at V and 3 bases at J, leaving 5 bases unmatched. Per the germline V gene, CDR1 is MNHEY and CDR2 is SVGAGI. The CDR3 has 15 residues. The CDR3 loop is CASSYRGRFTDTQYF. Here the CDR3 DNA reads TGTGCCAGCAGTTACAGGGGGCGCTTTACAGATACGCAGTATTTT.

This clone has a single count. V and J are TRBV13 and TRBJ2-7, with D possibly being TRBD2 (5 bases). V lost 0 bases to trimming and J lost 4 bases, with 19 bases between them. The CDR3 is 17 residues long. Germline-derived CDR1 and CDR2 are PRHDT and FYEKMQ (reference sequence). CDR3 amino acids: CASSLGWSGRAGYEQYF. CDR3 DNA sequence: TGTGCCAGCAGCTTAGGTTGGAGCGGAAGGGCTGGTTACGAGCAGTACTTC.

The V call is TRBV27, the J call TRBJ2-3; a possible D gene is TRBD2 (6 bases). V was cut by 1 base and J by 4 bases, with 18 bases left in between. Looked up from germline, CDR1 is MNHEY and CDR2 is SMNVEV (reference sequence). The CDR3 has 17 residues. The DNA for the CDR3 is TGTGCCAGCAGTTTATACGTCGGGGCGGGGCGAGCAGATACGCAGTATTTT. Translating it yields CASSLYVGAGRADTQYF.

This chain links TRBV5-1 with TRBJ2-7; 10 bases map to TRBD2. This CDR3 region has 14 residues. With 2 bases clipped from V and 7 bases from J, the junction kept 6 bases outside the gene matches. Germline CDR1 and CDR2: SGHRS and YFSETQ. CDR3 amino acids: CASSLGLAGVEQYF. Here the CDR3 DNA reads TGCGCCAGCAGCTTAGGGCTAGCGGGAGTGGAGCAGTACTTC. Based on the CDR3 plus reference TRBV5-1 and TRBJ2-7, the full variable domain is KAGVTQTPRYLIKTRGQQVTLSCSPISGHRSVSWYQQTPGQGLQFLFEYFSETQRNKGNFPGRFSGRQFSNSRSEMNVSTLELGDSALYLCASSLGLAGVEQYFGPGTRLTVT.

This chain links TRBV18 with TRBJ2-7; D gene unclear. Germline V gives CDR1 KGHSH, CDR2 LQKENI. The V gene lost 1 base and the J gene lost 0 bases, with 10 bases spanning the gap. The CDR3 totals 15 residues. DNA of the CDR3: TGTGCCAGCTCACCACAGGCAGGCACCTCCTACGAGCAGTACTTC. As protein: CASSPQAGTSYEQYF. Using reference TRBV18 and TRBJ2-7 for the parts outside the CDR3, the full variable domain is NAGVMQNPRHLVRRRGQEARLRCSPMKGHSHVYWYRQLPEEGLKFMVYLQKENIIDESGMPKERFSAEFPKEGPSILRIQQVVRGDSAAYFCASSPQAGTSYEQYFGPGTRLTVT.

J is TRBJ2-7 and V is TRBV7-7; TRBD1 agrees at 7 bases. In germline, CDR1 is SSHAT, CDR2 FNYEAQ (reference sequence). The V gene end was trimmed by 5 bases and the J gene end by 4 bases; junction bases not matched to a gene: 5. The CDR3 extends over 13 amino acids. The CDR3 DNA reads TGTGCCAGCAGCCCGACAGGGAGTTACGAGCAGTACTTC. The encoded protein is CASSPTGSYEQYF. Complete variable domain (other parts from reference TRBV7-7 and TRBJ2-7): GAGVSQSPRYKVTKRGQDVTLRCDPISSHATLYWYQQALGQGPEFLTYFNYEAQPDKSGLPSDRFSAERPEGSISTLTIQRTEQRDSAMYRCASSPTGSYEQYFGPGTRLTVT.

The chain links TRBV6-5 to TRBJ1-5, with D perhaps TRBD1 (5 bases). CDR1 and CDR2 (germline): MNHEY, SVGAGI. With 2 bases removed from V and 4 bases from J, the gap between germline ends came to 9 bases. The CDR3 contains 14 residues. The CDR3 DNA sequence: TGTGCCAGCAGTTACGGGGGTTTGAATCAGCCCCAGCATTTT. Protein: CASSYGGLNQPQHF.

The CDR3, as DNA: TGCGCCAGCAGCTCATCATATAGGAACGAGCAGTACTTC. Translation gives CASSSSYRNEQYF. V usage is TRBV5-1 and J usage is TRBJ2-7; no clear D gene. V was shortened by 3 bases and J by 5 bases, with 12 bases between the two germline ends. Germline CDR1 SGHRS, CDR2 YFSETQ. The CDR3 is made up of 13 amino acids.

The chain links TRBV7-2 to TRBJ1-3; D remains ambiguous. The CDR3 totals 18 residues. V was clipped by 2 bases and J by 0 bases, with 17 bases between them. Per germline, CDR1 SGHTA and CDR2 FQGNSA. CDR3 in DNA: TGTGCCAGCAGCTTATTGGGGTCAGGCCCCCTCTCTGGAAACACCATATATTTT. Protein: CASSLLGSGPLSGNTIYF.

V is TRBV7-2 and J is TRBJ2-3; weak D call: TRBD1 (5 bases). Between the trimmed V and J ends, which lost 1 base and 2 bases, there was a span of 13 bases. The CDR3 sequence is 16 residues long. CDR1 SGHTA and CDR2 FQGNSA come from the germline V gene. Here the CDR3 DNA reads TGTGCCAGCAGCTTAGGTTGGGCAGGGATCACAGATACGCAGTATTTT. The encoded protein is CASSLGWAGITDTQYF.

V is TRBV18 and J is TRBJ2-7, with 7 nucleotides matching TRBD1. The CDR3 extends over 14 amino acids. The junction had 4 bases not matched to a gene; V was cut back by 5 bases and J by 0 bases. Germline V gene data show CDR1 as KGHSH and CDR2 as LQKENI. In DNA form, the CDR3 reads TGTGCCAGCTCAAACGACAGGGACTCCTACGAGCAGTACTTC. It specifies CASSNDRDSYEQYF.

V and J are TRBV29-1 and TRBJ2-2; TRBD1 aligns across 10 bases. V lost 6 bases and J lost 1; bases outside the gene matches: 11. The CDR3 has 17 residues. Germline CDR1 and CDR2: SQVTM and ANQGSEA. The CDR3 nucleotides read TGCAGCGTGGCCCCCGTTGGGACAGGGGTGAACACCGGGGAGCTGTTTTTT. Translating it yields CSVAPVGTGVNTGELFF.

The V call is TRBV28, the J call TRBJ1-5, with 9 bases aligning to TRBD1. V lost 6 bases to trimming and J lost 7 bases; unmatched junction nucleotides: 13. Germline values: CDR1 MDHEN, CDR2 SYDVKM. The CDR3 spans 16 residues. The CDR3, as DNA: TGTGCCAGCAGGCACCGGGACAGGGAGGACCGGCAGCCCCAGCATTTT. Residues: CASRHRDREDRQPQHF.

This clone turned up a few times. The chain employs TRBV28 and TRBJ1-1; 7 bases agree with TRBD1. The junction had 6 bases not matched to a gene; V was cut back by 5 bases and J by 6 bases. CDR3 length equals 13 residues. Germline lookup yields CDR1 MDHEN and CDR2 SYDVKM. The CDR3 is CASSNGTEPEAFF. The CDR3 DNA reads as TGTGCCAGCAGTAACGGGACAGAACCTGAAGCTTTCTTT.

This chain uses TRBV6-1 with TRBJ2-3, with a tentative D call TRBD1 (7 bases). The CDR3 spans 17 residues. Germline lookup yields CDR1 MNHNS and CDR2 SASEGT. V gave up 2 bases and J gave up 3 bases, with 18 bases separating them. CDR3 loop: CASSERRGTVFTDTQYF. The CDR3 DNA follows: TGTGCCAGCAGTGAACGGAGGGGGACAGTCTTTACAGATACGCAGTATTTT.

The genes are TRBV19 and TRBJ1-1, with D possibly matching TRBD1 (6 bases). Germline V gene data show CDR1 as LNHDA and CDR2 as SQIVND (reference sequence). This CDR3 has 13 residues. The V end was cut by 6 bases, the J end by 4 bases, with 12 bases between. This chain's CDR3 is CASRITGTTEAFF. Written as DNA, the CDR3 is TGTGCCAGTAGAATTACAGGGACCACTGAAGCTTTCTTT.

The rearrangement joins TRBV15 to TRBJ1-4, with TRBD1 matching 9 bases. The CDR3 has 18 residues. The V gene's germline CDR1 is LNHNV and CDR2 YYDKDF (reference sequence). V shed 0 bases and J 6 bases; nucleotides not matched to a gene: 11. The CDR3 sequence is CATSRDLGQGGEYEKLFF. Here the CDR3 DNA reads TGTGCCACCAGCAGAGATTTGGGACAGGGCGGGGAATATGAAAAACTGTTTTTT.

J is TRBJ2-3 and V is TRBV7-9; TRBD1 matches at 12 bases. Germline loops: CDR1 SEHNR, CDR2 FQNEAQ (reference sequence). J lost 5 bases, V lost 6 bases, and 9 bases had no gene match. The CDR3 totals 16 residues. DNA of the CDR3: TGTGCCAGCAGTTGGTCCCGGGACAGGGGGCGAGATACGCAGTATTTT. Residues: CASSWSRDRGRDTQYF.

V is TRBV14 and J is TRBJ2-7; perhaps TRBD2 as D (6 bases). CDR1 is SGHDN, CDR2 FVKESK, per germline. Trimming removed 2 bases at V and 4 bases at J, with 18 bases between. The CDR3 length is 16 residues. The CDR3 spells CASSQSPGRAEYEQYF. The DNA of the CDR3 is TGTGCCAGCAGCCAAAGCCCCGGGAGAGCCGAGTACGAGCAGTACTTC.

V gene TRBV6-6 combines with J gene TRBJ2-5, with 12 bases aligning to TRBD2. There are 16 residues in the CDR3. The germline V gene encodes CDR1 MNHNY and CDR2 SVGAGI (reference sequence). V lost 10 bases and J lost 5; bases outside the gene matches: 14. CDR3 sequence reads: CAIRATSGRMKETQYF. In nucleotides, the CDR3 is TGTGCCATCAGGGCGACTAGCGGGAGAATGAAGGAGACCCAGTACTTC.

The CDR3, as DNA: TGCGCCAGCAGCTCTCCTGGACGCCTAGGGAGGCTATACAACTACAATGAGCAGTTCTTC. Protein product: CASSSPGRLGRLYNYNEQFF. This chain connects TRBV5-1 to TRBJ2-1; possible D gene TRBD2, 6 bases. The CDR3 runs 20 residues. V was clipped by 3 bases and J by 3 bases, with 28 bases between them. Germline V gene sequence: CDR1 SGHRS, CDR2 YFSETQ.

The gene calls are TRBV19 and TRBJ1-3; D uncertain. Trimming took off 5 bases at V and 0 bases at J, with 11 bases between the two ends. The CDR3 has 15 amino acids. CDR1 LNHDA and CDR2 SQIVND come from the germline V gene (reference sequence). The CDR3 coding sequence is TGTGCCAGTAGTTACAGCTCCAACTCTGGAAACACCATATATTTT. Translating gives CASSYSSNSGNTIYF.

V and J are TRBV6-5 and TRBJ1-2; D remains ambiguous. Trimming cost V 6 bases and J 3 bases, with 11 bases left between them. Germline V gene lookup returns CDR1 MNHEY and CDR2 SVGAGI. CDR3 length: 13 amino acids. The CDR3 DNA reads TGTGCCAGCAGGGCCGACCGCGACTATGGCTACACCTTC. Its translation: CASRADRDYGYTF.

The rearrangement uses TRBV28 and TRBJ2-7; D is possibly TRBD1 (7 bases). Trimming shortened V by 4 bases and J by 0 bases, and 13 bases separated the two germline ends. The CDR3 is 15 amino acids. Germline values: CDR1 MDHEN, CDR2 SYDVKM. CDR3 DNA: TGTGCCAGCAGTTGTGGAGGGACAGACTCCTACGAGCAGTACTTC. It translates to CASSCGGTDSYEQYF.

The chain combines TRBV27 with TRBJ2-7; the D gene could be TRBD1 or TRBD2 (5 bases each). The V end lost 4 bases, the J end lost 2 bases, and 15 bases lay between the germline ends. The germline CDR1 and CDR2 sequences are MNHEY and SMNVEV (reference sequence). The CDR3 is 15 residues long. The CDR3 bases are TGTGCCAGCAGTTCCAAGGGGACGGAGGCCTACGAGCAGTACTTC. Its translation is CASSSKGTEAYEQYF.